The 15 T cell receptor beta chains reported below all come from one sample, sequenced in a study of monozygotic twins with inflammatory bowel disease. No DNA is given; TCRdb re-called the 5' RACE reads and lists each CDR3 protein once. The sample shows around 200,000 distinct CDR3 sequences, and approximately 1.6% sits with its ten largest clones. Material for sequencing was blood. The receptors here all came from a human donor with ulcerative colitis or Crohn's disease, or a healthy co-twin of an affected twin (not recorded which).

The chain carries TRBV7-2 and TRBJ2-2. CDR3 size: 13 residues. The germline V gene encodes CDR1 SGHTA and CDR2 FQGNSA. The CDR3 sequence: CASSSHNTGELFF.

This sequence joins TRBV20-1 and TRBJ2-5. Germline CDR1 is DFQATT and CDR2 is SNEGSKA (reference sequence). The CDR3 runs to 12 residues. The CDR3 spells CSADRDQETQYF.

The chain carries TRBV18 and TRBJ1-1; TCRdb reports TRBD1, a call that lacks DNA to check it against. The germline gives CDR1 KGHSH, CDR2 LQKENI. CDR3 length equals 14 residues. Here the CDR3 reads CASSPGQVHTEAFF.

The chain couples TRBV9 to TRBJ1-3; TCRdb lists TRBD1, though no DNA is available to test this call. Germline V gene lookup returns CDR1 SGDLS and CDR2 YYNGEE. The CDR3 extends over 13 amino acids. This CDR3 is CASRQDSGNTIYF.

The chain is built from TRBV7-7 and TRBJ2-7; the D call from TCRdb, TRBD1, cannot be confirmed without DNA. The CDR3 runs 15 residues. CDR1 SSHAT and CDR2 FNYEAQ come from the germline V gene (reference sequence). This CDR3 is CASSLGQGGPYEQYF.

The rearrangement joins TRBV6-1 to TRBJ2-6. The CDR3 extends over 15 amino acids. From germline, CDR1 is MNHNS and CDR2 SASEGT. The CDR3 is CASRQTFSGANVLTF.

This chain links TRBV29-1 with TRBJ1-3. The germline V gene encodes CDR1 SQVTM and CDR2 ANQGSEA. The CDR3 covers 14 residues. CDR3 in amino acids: CSAHGGVNGNTIYF.

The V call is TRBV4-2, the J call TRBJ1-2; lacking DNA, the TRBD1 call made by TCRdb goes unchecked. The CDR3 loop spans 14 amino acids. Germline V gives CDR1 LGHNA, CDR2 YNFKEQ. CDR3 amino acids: CASSQDPEGDGYTF.

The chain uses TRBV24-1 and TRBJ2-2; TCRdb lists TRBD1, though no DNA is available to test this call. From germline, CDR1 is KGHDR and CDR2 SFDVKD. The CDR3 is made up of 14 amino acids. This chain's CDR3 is CATSERGVPGELFF.

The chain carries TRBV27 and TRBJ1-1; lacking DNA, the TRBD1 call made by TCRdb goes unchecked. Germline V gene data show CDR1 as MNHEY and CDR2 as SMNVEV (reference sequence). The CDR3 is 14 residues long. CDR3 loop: CASSLETGNTEAFF.

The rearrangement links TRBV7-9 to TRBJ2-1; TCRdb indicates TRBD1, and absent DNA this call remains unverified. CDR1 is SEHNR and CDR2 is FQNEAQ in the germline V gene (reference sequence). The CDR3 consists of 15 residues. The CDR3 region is CASSAGGALLNEQFF. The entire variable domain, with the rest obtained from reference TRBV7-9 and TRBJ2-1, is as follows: DTGVSQNPRHKITKRGQNVTFRCDPISEHNRLYWYRQTLGQGPEFLTYFQNEAQLEKSRLLSDRFSAERPKGSFSTLEIQRTEQGDSAMYLCASSAGGALLNEQFFGPGTRLTVL.

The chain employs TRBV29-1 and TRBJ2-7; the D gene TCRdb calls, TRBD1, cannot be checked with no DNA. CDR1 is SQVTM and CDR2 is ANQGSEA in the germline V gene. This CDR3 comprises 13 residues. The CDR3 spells CSVQGASGYEQYF.

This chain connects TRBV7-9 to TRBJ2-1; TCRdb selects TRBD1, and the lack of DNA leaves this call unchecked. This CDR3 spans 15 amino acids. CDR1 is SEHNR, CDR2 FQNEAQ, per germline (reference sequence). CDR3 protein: CASSPKPRVSNEQFF.

Here the CDR3 reads CASSPQIQPQHF. This chain uses TRBV12-3 or TRBV12-4 with TRBJ1-5; TCRdb's D gene call, TRBD1, goes unchecked for lack of DNA. The CDR3 is made up of 12 amino acids.

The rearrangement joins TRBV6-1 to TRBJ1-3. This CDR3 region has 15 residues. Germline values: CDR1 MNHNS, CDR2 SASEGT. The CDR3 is CASTVGLLSGNTIYF.